Sequencing of this T cell receptor (beta chain) was carried out in a study of blood T cell repertoires in COVID-19. Original data processing: Nucleated cell number was recorded as an estimate derived from reference gene primer amplification. Assay: immunoSEQ multiplex PCR; the TCRdb copy retains only in-frame clones and omits some. V, J and clone size reflect that table, while D and trimming were determined from the DNA. The profile shows approximately 400,000 clones, around 83% of them singletons. Living in about two dozen US areas, the participants were between roughly 18 and 95 years of age. CDR1 is LGHDT and CDR2 is YNNKEL in the germline V gene (reference sequence). The junction had 5 bases not matched to a gene; V was cut back by 2 bases and J by 10 bases. The CDR3 is 15 amino acids.

This chain connects TRBV3-1 (or the pseudogene TRBV3-2) to TRBJ1-4, with 12 bases fitting TRBD1. Specimen: PBMCs or T cells enriched from blood (not recorded which). This TCR was sampled from a woman between 50 and 59 years old who had recovered from COVID-19. The CDR3 nucleotides read TGTGCCAGCAGCCAACCGGGACAGGGGGCGAGAAAACTGTTTTTT. This codes for CASSQPGQGARKLFF.